Below, one T cell receptor (beta chain) is given with its context. Its cognate antigen is unknown. The data stem from a study of monozygotic twins with inflammatory bowel disease. TCRdb re-called the 5' RACE reads and catalogs CDR3 proteins one per entry, DNA excluded. The sample holds under 200,000 distinct CDR3 sequences. General study findings and limits: Healthy twins showed more clonotype sharing with others than IBD patients, especially patients with disease activity. Repertoire similarity did not differ between concordant and discordant twins, possibly owing to limited power. On the inverse Simpson index, IBD patients scored lower for TCRbeta diversity than healthy co-twins. Extra variability in the repertoires of patients may have come from differing immunosuppressive treatments.

The TCR comes from a human donor with ulcerative colitis or Crohn's disease, or a healthy co-twin of an affected twin (not recorded which). The sequencing sample was made of blood.

The CDR3 loop is CSAAGSGIYNEQFF. The chain uses TRBV20-1 and TRBJ2-1; there is no DNA to check the TCRdb D call of TRBD1. The V gene's germline CDR1 is DFQATT and CDR2 SNEGSKA (reference sequence). The CDR3 sequence is 14 residues long.